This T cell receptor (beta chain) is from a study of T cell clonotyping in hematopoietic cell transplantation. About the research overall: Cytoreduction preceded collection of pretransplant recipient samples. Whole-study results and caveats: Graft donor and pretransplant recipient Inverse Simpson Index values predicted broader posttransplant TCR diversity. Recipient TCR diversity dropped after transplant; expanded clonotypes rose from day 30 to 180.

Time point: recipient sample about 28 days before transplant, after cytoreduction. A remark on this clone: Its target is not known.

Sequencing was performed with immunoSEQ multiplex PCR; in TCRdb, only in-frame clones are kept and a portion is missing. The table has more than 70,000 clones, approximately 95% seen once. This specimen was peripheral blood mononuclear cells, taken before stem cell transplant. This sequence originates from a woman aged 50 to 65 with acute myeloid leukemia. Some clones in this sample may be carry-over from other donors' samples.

In DNA, the CDR3 is TGCGCCAGCAGGTTAGAGGGACTTCCCACAGATACGCAGTATTTT. It translates to CASRLEGLPTDTQYF. V usage is TRBV5-1 and J usage is TRBJ2-3, with D maybe TRBD2 (6 bases). The length of the CDR3 is 15 residues. Germline V gene lookup returns CDR1 SGHRS and CDR2 YFSETQ. Trimming removed 5 bases at V and 2 bases at J, with 15 bases between.